This T cell receptor beta chain comes out of a study of blood T cell repertoires in COVID-19 (dated by TCRdb to 2018 to 2021). For context, the study as a whole: The collaborator samples originated in the United States, Italy and Spain and spanned the acute and convalescent phases of COVID-19. The repertoires were released in a freely available public database intended as a resource for research on the immune response to SARS-CoV-2. Samples were obtained from the ongoing ImmuneRACE study (first 160 participants) and from roughly 1,300 subjects provided by 6 global collaborators. A de-identified subject ID, COVID-19 status, age in years and sex were almost always included in the sample metadata. Deeply sampled blood TCRbeta repertoires from subjects exposed to, actively infected with, or recovered from COVID-19 were included in the dataset. The material from the prospective study consisted of cDNA or gDNA derived from T cells, B-cell-depleted T cells, or PBMCs. Where HLA class I and class II types were available, the types were taken from metadata supplied by the sample provider, not from assay-based typing. Study-wide conclusions, independent of this receptor: Clinical and demographic metadata were provided uncurated, with the amount varying by source and participant.

From cysteine to phenylalanine, the CDR3 is 12 amino acids long. Of all the DNA, just the CDR3 is kept, 36 bases in frame from base 1. Trimming takes 5 bases from V and 3 bases from J, and the germline ends sit 5 bases apart. The germline V gene encodes CDR1 MDHEN and CDR2 SYDVKM. TCRbeta CDR3 regions were amplified from genomic DNA using the immunoSEQ Assay, a bias-controlled multiplex PCR. The original pipeline was this. The number of nucleated cells in each sample was estimated from the amplification of reference gene primers within the assay. Sequence reads were collapsed and filtered to measure the absolute abundance of every unique TCRbeta CDR3 rearrangement. Productive Simpson clonality was computed per sample as the square root of Simpson's diversity index over productive rearrangements. In its TCRdb copy, this immuneACCESS table keeps in-frame sequences only and misses some clones. Where compared with another copy, unresolved V genes explain less than half of these, and the others have no known cause. For V, J and clone size, that table is used; D and trimming come from the DNA. The sample table holds roughly 330,000 clones, of which around 86% were seen once. The biggest ten clones account for 1.5% to 2% of the sample.

With regard to this clone: Its antigen is not yet known. Base qualities are missing; no much larger clone stands one base away.

Collaborating institutions collected whole blood in K2EDTA tubes following their own protocols. Collaborator samples were shipped for TCRbeta analysis as frozen whole blood, isolated PBMCs, or DNA extracted from either sample type. The sequenced sample consisted of peripheral blood. Recombination connected TRBV28 to TRBJ2-1, with no reliable assignment of the D segment. This sequence originates from a woman between 45 and 65 years old with acute or convalescent COVID-19. The sequence in DNA is TGTGCCAGCAGTCAGATCTACAATGAGCAGTTCTTC. The resulting protein is CASSQIYNEQFF.